This entry is about one TCR beta chain. The immunoSEQ assay was v3. The assay was immunoSEQ multiplex PCR, and TCRdb's table has in-frame clones only and misses some. The sample gives more than 9,500 clones, roughly three quarters of which show up once; roughly a tenth is in the top ten. CDR3 length: 16 amino acids. Germline V lookup: CDR1 SGHAT, CDR2 FQNNGV. V was clipped by 4 bases and J by 3 bases, with 19 bases between them. The sample's time point: pre-treatment sample, taken before nivolumab and TIL therapy. These data belong to a study of TIL therapy for anti-PD-1-resistant metastatic lung cancer.

The sample was blood, taken at baseline. The receptor was derived from a person aged 30 to 80 with non-small cell lung cancer. This chain uses TRBV11-2 with TRBJ2-7; weak D call: TRBD2 (5 bases). CDR3 protein: CASSSIVGRDYYEQYF. CDR3 nucleotides: TGTGCCAGCAGCTCCATCGTTGGTCGGGATTACTACGAGCAGTACTTC.